This is a list of T cell receptor beta chains from one sample in a study of blood T cell repertoires in COVID-19. TCRdb's copy holds only in-frame clones and misses some; the assay was immunoSEQ multiplex PCR. This sample has some 370,000 clones; roughly 89% occur once, and the top ten carry about 6.8%. Sequencing was carried out using peripheral blood. The receptors shown here come from a man aged 18 to 29 with active or convalescent COVID-19. The CDR3 runs from the conserved cysteine through the conserved F or W. Each record gives: J gene, V gene, CDR3 protein.

>TRBJ1-1|TRBV6-5
CASTQRRGTTEAFF
>TRBJ1-2|TRBV28
CASNHPGQGFYGYTF
>TRBJ1-6|TRBV5-5
CAISQGTNSPLHF
>TRBJ2-3|TRBV4-1
CASSQKTGQQTDTQYF
>TRBJ1-3|TRBV9
CASSVGGAGNTIYF
>TRBJ1-1|TRBV11-2
CASSLQGAYTEAFF
>TRBJ1-2|TRBV4-2
CASSQMAGDRAPGGYTF
>TRBJ1-2|TRBV30
CAWSLGGSTGLGYTF
>TRBJ1-5|TRBV28
CASSTAGGGNQPQHF
>TRBJ2-7|TRBV27
CASSAGTPSYEQYF
>TRBJ2-5|TRBV28
CASSPNRVQETQYF
>TRBJ2-1|TRBV4-2
CASTSSFPPYNEQFF
>TRBJ1-2|TRBV29-1
CSVEAGKGYGYTF
>TRBJ1-1|TRBV28
CASSTPGHLNTEAFF
>TRBJ1-5|TRBV27
CASSSGQGRNQPQHF
>TRBJ2-7|TRBV9
CASSVARDRVDEQYF
>TRBJ2-7|TRBV9
CASSDLDRAPYEQYF
>TRBJ1-1|TRBV3-1/TRBV3-2
CASSRGQINTEAFF
>TRBJ2-3|TRBV7-9
CASSRLRTGGLTDTQYF
>TRBJ1-4|TRBV28
CASSEGGQGSEKLFF
>TRBJ2-5|TRBV28
CASSLFRNSQETQYF
>TRBJ2-7|TRBV27
CASGLPLREQYF
>TRBJ1-5|TRBV7-2
CASSGTGSRQPQHF
>TRBJ2-7|TRBV5-4
CASSPGQGRSYEQYF
>TRBJ1-6|TRBV2
CASSVRQGAVNSPLHF
>TRBJ2-7|TRBV29-1
CSVEAGFNEQYF
>TRBJ1-1|TRBV7-3
CASSSWGDRGRTEAFF
>TRBJ2-3|TRBV19
CASKLRGRTDTQYF
>TRBJ2-1|TRBV7-3
CASSLGEGIFYEQFF
>TRBJ2-5|TRBV6-5
CASSRSGEETQYF